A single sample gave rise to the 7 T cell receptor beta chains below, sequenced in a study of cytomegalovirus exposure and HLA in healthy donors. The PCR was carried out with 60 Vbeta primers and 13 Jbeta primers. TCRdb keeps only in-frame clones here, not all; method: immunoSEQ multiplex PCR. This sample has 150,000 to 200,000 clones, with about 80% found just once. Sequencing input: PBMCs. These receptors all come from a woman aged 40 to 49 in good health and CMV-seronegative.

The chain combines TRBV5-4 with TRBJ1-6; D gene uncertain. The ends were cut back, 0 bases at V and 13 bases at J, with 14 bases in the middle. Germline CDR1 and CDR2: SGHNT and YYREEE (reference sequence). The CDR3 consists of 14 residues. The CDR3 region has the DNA TGTGCCAGCAGCTTGGCAGGCACTCAAAATCCCCTCCACTTT. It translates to CASSLAGTQNPLHF.

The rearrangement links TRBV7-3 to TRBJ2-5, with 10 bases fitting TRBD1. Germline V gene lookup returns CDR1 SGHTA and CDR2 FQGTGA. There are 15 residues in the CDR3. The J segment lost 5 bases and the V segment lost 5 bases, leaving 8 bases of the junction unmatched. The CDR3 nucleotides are TGTGCCAGCAGCGCCGGAGACAGGGGGCAGGAGACCCAGTACTTC. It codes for CASSAGDRGQETQYF.

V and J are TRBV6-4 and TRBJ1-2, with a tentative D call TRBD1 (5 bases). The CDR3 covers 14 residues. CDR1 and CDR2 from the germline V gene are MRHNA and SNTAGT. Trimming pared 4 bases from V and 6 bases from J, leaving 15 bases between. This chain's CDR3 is CASSGPPGINGYTF. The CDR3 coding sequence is TGTGCCAGCAGTGGGCCACCAGGGATAAATGGCTACACCTTC.

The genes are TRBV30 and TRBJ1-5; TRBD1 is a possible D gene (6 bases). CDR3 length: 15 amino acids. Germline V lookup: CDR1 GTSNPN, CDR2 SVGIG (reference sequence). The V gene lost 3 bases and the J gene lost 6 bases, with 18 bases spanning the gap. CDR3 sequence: CAWRPTGTRGQPQHF. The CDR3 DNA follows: TGTGCCTGGAGACCTACAGGGACACGGGGTCAGCCCCAGCATTTT.

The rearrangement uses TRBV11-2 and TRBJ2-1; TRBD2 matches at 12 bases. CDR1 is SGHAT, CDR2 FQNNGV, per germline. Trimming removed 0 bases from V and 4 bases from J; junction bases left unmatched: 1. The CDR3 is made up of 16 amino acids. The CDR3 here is CASSLEGLAGYNEQFF. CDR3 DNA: TGTGCCAGCAGCTTAGAAGGACTAGCGGGGTACAATGAGCAGTTCTTC.

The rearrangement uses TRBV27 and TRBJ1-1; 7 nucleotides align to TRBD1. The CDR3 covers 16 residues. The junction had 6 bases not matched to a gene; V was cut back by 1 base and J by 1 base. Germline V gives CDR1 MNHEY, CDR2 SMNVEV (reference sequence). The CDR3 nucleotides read TGTGCCAGCAGTTTATTAAGGGGGCAAGGGAACACTGAAGCTTTCTTT. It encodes CASSLLRGQGNTEAFF.

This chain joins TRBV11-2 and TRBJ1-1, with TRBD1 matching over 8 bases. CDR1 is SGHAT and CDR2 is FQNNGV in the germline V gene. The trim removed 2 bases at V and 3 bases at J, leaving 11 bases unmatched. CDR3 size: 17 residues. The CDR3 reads CASSLKYYRGRDTEAFF. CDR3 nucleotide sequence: TGTGCCAGCAGCTTAAAGTACTACAGGGGGAGGGACACTGAAGCTTTCTTT.